This passage covers 19 T cell receptor beta chains from one sample sequenced in a study of T cell changes during pregnancy in multiple sclerosis (dated by TCRdb to about 2019). The library was prepared using the immunoSEQ multiplex PCR assay. Sourced from immuneACCESS, this table was stored by TCRdb with only in-frame sequences that have V and J called. A share of the clones is absent; for the studies checked, an unresolved V gene accounts for under half, and the remainder has no known explanation. Within this sample are some 74,000 clones, with 80% to 95% of them counted one time only. Roughly 3.3% of the sample belongs to the ten largest clones. This specimen was peripheral blood, taken after pregnancy. Receptors originate from a female donor in good health, enrolled as a control in a pregnancy study.

The rearrangement uses TRBV28 and TRBJ2-3; 9 bases align to TRBD2. Trimming at V came to 7 bases and at J to 6 bases, leaving 14 bases not matched to a gene. The CDR3 has 16 amino acids. Germline assignment: CDR1 MDHEN and CDR2 SYDVKM. CDR3 DNA: TGTGCCAGCACCCTTCACTCGGGCGGGAGGGATGATACGCAGTATTTT. Translation: CASTLHSGGRDDTQYF. Full variable domain (outside the CDR3, taken from reference TRBV28 and TRBJ2-3): DVKVTQSSRYLVKRTGEKVFLECVQDMDHENMFWYRQDPGLGLRLIYFSYDVKMKEKGDIPEGYSVSREKKERFSLILESASTNQTSMYLCASTLHSGGRDDTQYFGPGTRLTVL.

V gene TRBV7-9 combines with J gene TRBJ2-1; possibly TRBD2 for D (6 bases). CDR3 length: 14 residues. Germline V CDR1 and CDR2: SEHNR, FQNEAQ (reference sequence). Trimming pared 5 bases from V and 7 bases from J, leaving 15 bases between. The CDR3 protein is CASSTLPGDNEQFF. DNA of the CDR3: TGTGCCAGCAGCACCCTTCCGGGAGATAATGAGCAGTTCTTC.

For this clone: Mismatch with germline at one junction end may stem from a read error. The chain uses TRBV6-4 and TRBJ1-1, with TRBD1 matching 8 bases. The CDR3 consists of 14 residues. CDR1 and CDR2 from the germline V gene are MRHNA and SNTAGT. In nucleotides, the CDR3 is TGTGCCAGCAGTGACTCGAAAGGGACAGGAGTGACGCGCTTT. Translating gives CASSDSKGTGVTRF.

CDR3 sequence (DNA): TGTGCCAGCAGTTTCCCCCAAGACAGGGGCTCCTACGAGCAGTACTTC. This encodes CASSFPQDRGSYEQYF. The J gene is TRBJ2-7, the V gene TRBV28; 8 nucleotides match TRBD1. The CDR3 length is 16 residues. The V and J ends lost 3 bases and 0 bases, in that order; junction bases with no gene match: 7. Germline CDR1 reads MDHEN; CDR2 reads SYDVKM. Full variable domain (missing parts from reference TRBV28 and TRBJ2-7): DVKVTQSSRYLVKRTGEKVFLECVQDMDHENMFWYRQDPGLGLRLIYFSYDVKMKEKGDIPEGYSVSREKKERFSLILESASTNQTSMYLCASSFPQDRGSYEQYFGPGTRLTVT.

The J gene is TRBJ2-2, the V gene TRBV19, with TRBD2 matching 9 bases. J lost 3 bases, V lost 6 bases, and 5 bases had no gene match. Looked up from germline, CDR1 is LNHDA and CDR2 is SQIVND (reference sequence). The CDR3 is 15 amino acids. CDR3 protein: CASSLGLADTGELFF. The CDR3 nucleotides are TGTGCCAGTAGCCTGGGACTAGCAGACACCGGGGAGCTGTTTTTT.

The chain joins TRBV27 to TRBJ1-5, with no clear D. The CDR3 contains 14 residues. Trimming stripped 6 bases from V and 5 bases from J, with 14 bases between. CDR1 and CDR2 from the germline V gene are MNHEY and SMNVEV (reference sequence). This CDR3 is CASSPARSHQPQHF. CDR3 DNA sequence: TGTGCCAGCAGCCCCGCGAGATCTCATCAGCCCCAGCATTTT.

The chain has TRBV10-3 and TRBJ1-1; no definite D call. CDR3 size: 13 residues. V lost 10 bases and J lost 2, with 14 bases in between. Germline CDR1 ENHRY, CDR2 SYGVKD. CDR3 in amino acids: CATLSAGNTEAFF. The DNA of the CDR3 is TGTGCCACCCTCTCAGCGGGTAACACTGAAGCTTTCTTT.

The chain joins TRBV7-3 to TRBJ2-1; D is perhaps TRBD1 (6 bases). This CDR3 has 16 residues. The V gene lost 5 bases and the J gene lost 3 bases, with 17 bases spanning the gap. Germline assignment: CDR1 SGHTA and CDR2 FQGTGA. The CDR3 here is CASSPLPGQNYNEQFF. The CDR3 DNA reads TGTGCCAGCAGCCCCCTACCGGGACAAAACTACAATGAGCAGTTCTTC.

A single count supports this clone. The chain combines TRBV5-1 with TRBJ2-2; no firm D call. There are 14 residues in the CDR3. Per germline, CDR1 SGHRS and CDR2 YFSETQ. The V and J ends lost 0 bases and 1 base respectively, with 4 bases between them. CDR3 in amino acids: CASSLELNTGELFF. Here the CDR3 DNA reads TGCGCCAGCAGCTTGGAGCTGAACACCGGGGAGCTGTTTTTT.

The chain is built from TRBV29-1 and TRBJ2-7; 10 bases are shared with TRBD2. V was clipped by 6 bases and J by 2 bases; unmatched bases: 22. The CDR3 extends over 19 amino acids. Germline CDR1 reads SQVTM; CDR2 reads ANQGSEA. CDR3 DNA sequence: TGCAGCGTGAGGGGCAGGCTAGCGGGAGAGAAACCAAACACCTACGAGCAGTACTTC. As protein: CSVRGRLAGEKPNTYEQYF.

The chain couples TRBV27 to TRBJ2-5; 10 nucleotides agree with TRBD1. The V segment lost 5 bases and the J segment 0 bases; nucleotides outside the gene matches: 12. The CDR3 has 18 amino acids. The germline V gene has CDR1 MNHEY and CDR2 SMNVEV (reference sequence). In nucleotides, the CDR3 is TGTGCCAGCAGTACTTACTCCCCGGGACAGGGGCACCAAGAGACCCAGTACTTC. Encoded protein: CASSTYSPGQGHQETQYF.

This clone was detected only once. V and J are TRBV6-6 and TRBJ1-1; D unclear. CDR3 size: 11 residues. The V gene's germline CDR1 is MNHNY and CDR2 SVGAGI (reference sequence). Trimming shortened V by 7 bases and J by 3 bases, and 6 bases separated the two germline ends. The CDR3 region is CASKLYTEAFF. The DNA for the CDR3 is TGTGCCAGCAAGCTGTACACTGAAGCTTTCTTT.

This chain uses TRBV11-3 with TRBJ2-7; D may be TRBD1 (5 bases). V was cut by 4 bases and J by 7 bases, with 11 bases left in between. Germline assignment: CDR1 SGHNT and CDR2 YENEEA. This CDR3 is 12 amino acids long. Here the CDR3 DNA reads TGTGCCAGCAGCTCACGGGCAGGGGAGCAGTACTTC. Protein: CASSSRAGEQYF.

The J gene is TRBJ2-3, the V gene TRBV27, with TRBD1 matching 8 bases. With V trimmed by 6 bases and J by 4 bases, 12 bases remained unmatched. Germline V lookup: CDR1 MNHEY, CDR2 SMNVEV (reference sequence). The CDR3 spans 16 residues. The CDR3 is CASRAGQGSSSDTQYF. Here the CDR3 DNA reads TGTGCCAGCAGGGCTGGACAGGGATCGTCATCAGATACGCAGTATTTT.

V is TRBV5-1 and J is TRBJ2-7; weak D call: TRBD1 (8 bases). Germline V gene data show CDR1 as SGHRS and CDR2 as YFSETQ. V lost 6 bases and J 2 bases, leaving 12 bases between the germline ends. This CDR3 region has 13 residues. DNA of the CDR3: TGCGCCAGCAACAGGGGGGGCACCTACGAGCAGTACTTC. As protein: CASNRGGTYEQYF.

The chain has TRBV6-1 and TRBJ2-3; TRBD2 aligns across 13 bases. CDR1 and CDR2 (germline): MNHNS, SASEGT. Losses at the gene ends were 7 bases for V and 5 bases for J; bases not matched to a gene: 6. This CDR3 region has 15 residues. The CDR3 nucleotides are TGTGCCAGCACCCGACTAGCGGGGGGCATAGATACGCAGTATTTT. It yields the protein CASTRLAGGIDTQYF.

The chain's CDR3 is CASRSRRLAGNEQFF. As DNA, the CDR3 is TGTGCCAGTAGATCAAGGAGGCTAGCAGGCAATGAGCAGTTCTTC. This chain joins TRBV19 and TRBJ2-1; perhaps TRBD2 as D (5 bases). This CDR3 spans 15 amino acids. The ends were cut back, 6 bases at V and 6 bases at J, with 18 bases in the middle. The germline CDR1 and CDR2 sequences are LNHDA and SQIVND (reference sequence).

The CDR3 DNA reads TGTGCCAGCAGCTATCAACCGGGACAGGGAGGATCTGGAAACACCATATATTTT. It specifies CASSYQPGQGGSGNTIYF. This sequence joins TRBV7-2 and TRBJ1-3; 9 bases map to TRBD1. Trimming at V came to 4 bases and at J to 1 base, leaving 11 bases not matched to a gene. Germline CDR1 is SGHTA and CDR2 is FQGNSA. The CDR3 has 18 amino acids.

This clone was recorded a few times. This chain links TRBV28 with TRBJ1-5; D uncertain. V shed 1 base and J shed 6 bases, with 7 bases lying between them. From germline, CDR1 is MDHEN and CDR2 SYDVKM. This CDR3 is built from 13 residues. The CDR3 loop is CASSLFTAQPQHF. In DNA form, the CDR3 reads TGTGCCAGCAGTTTATTCACAGCTCAGCCCCAGCATTTT.